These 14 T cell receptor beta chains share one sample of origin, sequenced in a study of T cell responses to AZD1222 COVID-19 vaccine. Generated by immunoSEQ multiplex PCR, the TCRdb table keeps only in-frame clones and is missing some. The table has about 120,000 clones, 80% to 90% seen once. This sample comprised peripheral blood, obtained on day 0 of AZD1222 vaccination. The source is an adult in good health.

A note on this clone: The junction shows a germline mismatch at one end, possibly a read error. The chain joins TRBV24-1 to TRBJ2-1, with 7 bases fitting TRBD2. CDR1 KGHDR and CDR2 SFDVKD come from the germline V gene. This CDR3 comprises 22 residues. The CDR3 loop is CATSDQKPTSSPRLSSYNEQFF. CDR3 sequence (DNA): TGTGCCACTAGTGACCAAAAACCGACTAGCTCACCCCGGCTAAGCTCCTACAATGAGCAGTTCTTC.

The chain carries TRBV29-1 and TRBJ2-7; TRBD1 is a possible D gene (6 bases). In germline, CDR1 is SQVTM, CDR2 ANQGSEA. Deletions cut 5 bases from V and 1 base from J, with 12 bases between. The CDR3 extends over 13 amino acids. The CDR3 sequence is CSVQGIGSYEQYF. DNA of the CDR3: TGCAGCGTTCAGGGGATAGGGTCCTACGAGCAGTACTTC.

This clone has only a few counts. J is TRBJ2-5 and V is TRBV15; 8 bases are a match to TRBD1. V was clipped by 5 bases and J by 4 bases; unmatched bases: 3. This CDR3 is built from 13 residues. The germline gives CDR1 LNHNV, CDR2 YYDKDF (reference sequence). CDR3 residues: CATSAGGRETQYF. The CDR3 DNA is TGTGCCACCAGCGCAGGGGGCAGAGAGACCCAGTACTTC.

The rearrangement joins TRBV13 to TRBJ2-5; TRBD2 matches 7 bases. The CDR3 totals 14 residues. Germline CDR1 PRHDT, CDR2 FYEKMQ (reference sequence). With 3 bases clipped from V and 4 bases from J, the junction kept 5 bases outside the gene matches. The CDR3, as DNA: TGTGCCAGCAGCTTGGGAGGGCCGATAGAGACCCAGTACTTC. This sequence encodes CASSLGGPIETQYF.

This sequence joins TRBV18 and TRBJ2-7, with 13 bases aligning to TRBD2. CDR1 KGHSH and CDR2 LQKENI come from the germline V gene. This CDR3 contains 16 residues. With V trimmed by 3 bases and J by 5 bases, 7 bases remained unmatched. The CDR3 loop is CASSPPGLAGFHEQYF. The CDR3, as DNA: TGTGCCAGCTCACCCCCGGGACTAGCGGGATTCCACGAGCAGTACTTC.

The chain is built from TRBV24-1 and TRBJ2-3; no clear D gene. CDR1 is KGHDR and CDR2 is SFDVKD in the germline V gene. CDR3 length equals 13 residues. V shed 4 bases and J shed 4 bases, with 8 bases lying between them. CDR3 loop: CATSDHTPDTQYF. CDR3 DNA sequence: TGTGCCACCAGTGACCACACGCCAGATACGCAGTATTTT.

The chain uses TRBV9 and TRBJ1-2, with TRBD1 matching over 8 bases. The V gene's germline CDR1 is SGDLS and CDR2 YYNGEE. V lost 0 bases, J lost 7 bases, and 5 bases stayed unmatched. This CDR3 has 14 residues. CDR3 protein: CASSVETGGRGYTF. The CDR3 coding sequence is TGTGCCAGCAGCGTAGAAACAGGGGGTCGTGGCTACACCTTC. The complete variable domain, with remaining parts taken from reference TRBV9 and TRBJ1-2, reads DSGVTQTPKHLITATGQRVTLRCSPRSGDLSVYWYQQSLDQGLQFLIQYYNGEERAKGNILERFSAQQFPDLHSELNLSSLELGDSALYFCASSVETGGRGYTFGSGTRLTVV.

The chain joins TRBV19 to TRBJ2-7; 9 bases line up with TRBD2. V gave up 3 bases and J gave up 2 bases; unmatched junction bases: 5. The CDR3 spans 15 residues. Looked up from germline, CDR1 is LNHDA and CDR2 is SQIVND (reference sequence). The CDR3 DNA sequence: TGTGCCAGTAGTATTCTAGCGGGAAGCGCCTACGAGCAGTACTTC. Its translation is CASSILAGSAYEQYF.

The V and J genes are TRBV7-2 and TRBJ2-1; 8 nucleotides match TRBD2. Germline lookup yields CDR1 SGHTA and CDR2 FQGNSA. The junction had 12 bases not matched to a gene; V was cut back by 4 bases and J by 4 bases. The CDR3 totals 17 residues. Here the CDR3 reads CASSWNSAGGLYNEQFF. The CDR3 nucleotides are TGTGCCAGCAGCTGGAATAGCGCGGGAGGACTTTACAATGAGCAGTTCTTC. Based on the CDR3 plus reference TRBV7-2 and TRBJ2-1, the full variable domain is GAGVSQSPSNKVTEKGKDVELRCDPISGHTALYWYRQSLGQGLEFLIYFQGNSAPDKSGLPSDRFSAERTGGSVSTLTIQRTQQEDSAVYLCASSWNSAGGLYNEQFFGPGTRLTVL.

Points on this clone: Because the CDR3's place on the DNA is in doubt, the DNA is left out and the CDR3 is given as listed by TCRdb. The chain's CDR3 is CASILGRLNTEAFF. V usage is TRBV2 and J usage is TRBJ1-1. In germline, CDR1 is SNHLY, CDR2 FYNNEI. A total of 14 residues make up the CDR3, ends included.

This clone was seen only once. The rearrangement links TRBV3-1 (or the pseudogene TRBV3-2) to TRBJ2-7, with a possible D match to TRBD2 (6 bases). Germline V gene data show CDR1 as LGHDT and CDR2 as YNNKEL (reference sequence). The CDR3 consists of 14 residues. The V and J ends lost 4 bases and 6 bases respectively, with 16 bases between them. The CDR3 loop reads CASSPSASESEQYF. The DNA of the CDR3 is TGTGCCAGCAGCCCTTCGGCTAGCGAGAGCGAGCAGTACTTC.

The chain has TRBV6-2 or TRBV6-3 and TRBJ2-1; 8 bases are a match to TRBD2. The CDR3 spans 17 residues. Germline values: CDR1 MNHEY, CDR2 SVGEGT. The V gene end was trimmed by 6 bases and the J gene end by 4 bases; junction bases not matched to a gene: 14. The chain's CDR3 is CASSHRASGRGYNEQFF. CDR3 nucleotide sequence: TGTGCCAGCAGCCACAGGGCTAGCGGGCGGGGATACAATGAGCAGTTCTTC.

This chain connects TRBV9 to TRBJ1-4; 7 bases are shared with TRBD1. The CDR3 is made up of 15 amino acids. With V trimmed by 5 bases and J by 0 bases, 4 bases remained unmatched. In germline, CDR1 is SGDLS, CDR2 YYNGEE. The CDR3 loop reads CASRRDSSTNEKLFF. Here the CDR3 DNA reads TGTGCCAGCAGGAGGGACAGCTCAACTAATGAAAAACTGTTTTTT. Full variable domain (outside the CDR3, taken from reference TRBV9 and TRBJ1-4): DSGVTQTPKHLITATGQRVTLRCSPRSGDLSVYWYQQSLDQGLQFLIQYYNGEERAKGNILERFSAQQFPDLHSELNLSSLELGDSALYFCASRRDSSTNEKLFFGSGTQLSVL.

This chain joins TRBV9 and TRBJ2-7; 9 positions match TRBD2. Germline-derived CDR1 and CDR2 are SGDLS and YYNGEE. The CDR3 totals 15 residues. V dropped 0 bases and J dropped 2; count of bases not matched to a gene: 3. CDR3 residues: CASSVGLAETYEQYF. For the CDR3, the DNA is TGTGCCAGCAGCGTAGGACTAGCGGAGACCTACGAGCAGTACTTC.